The 10 T cell receptor beta chains below were found in one sample sequenced in a study of blood T cell repertoires in COVID-19. Sequencing used immunoSEQ multiplex PCR; TCRdb keeps in-frame clones, though not all of them. The sample lists 100,000 to 150,000 clones; around 88% were seen once. The specimen sequenced was peripheral blood. The receptors here all came from a human donor in a cohort sampled during active COVID-19.

This rearrangement joins TRBV28 to TRBJ1-4; no definite D call. V lost 6 bases, J lost 6 bases, and 17 bases lay in between. Per germline, CDR1 MDHEN and CDR2 SYDVKM. The CDR3 extends over 15 amino acids. In DNA, the CDR3 is TGTGCCAGCAGCCCCGTGGAGGGATTAGATGAAAAACTGTTTTTT. It specifies CASSPVEGLDEKLFF.

The V and J genes are TRBV5-1 and TRBJ2-3; TRBD2 might be the D (6 bases). The V gene lost 4 bases and the J gene lost 2 bases, with 11 bases spanning the gap. Per the germline V gene, CDR1 is SGHRS and CDR2 is YFSETQ. The CDR3 totals 14 residues. CDR3 sequence reads: CASSLGDFTDTQYF. The CDR3 region has the DNA TGCGCCAGCAGCCTGGGGGACTTCACAGATACGCAGTATTTT.

This clone was seen just once. The chain carries TRBV30 and TRBJ2-3; TRBD2 matches 11 bases. CDR1 GTSNPN and CDR2 SVGIG come from the germline V gene (reference sequence). Losses at the gene ends were 0 bases for V and 6 bases for J; bases not matched to a gene: 2. This CDR3 contains 14 residues. In DNA, the CDR3 is TGTGCCTGGAGTGTACGACTAGCGGGGGATACGCAGTATTTT. It encodes CAWSVRLAGDTQYF.

The CDR3 DNA reads TGTGCCAGCTCAGAATCTAGCCCAGTTACAGATACGCAGTATTTT. Amino acids: CASSESSPVTDTQYF. The rearrangement links TRBV18 to TRBJ2-3, with a weak D call TRBD2 (5 bases). The CDR3 loop spans 15 amino acids. Germline V gene lookup returns CDR1 KGHSH and CDR2 LQKENI. Trimming took 5 bases from V and 3 from J, leaving 15 bases between them.

The chain carries TRBV28 and TRBJ1-5, with TRBD1 as a possible D gene (5 bases). The CDR3 spans 17 residues. The V gene's germline CDR1 is MDHEN and CDR2 SYDVKM. With 6 bases removed from V and 0 bases from J, the gap between germline ends came to 18 bases. The CDR3, as DNA: TGTGCCAGCAGGGACACCGCGCCCACCTATAGCAATCAGCCCCAGCATTTT. It encodes CASRDTAPTYSNQPQHF.

This clone was seen a few times. The rearrangement joins TRBV7-9 to TRBJ2-7, with D perhaps TRBD2 (6 bases). The V gene lost 5 bases and the J gene lost 4 bases, with 21 bases spanning the gap. CDR1 is SEHNR and CDR2 is FQNEAQ in the germline V gene (reference sequence). The CDR3 length is 16 residues. Here the CDR3 DNA reads TGTGCCAGCAGCCGCTCTTCTAGCGACCGGGGATACGAGCAGTACTTC. Protein: CASSRSSSDRGYEQYF.

V usage is TRBV27 and J usage is TRBJ1-2; 9 nucleotides agree with TRBD1. Germline V gene sequence: CDR1 MNHEY, CDR2 SMNVEV (reference sequence). Trimming removed 6 bases from V and 8 bases from J; junction bases left unmatched: 7. This CDR3 comprises 13 residues. This CDR3 is CASRRGQGGGYTF. CDR3 DNA sequence: TGTGCCAGCAGGAGGGGACAGGGTGGAGGCTACACCTTC.

This clone was seen only a few times. V usage is TRBV2 and J usage is TRBJ2-3; the D is unclear. Between the trimmed V and J ends, which lost 5 bases and 2 bases, there was a span of 2 bases. The CDR3 is made up of 11 amino acids. Germline V gene data show CDR1 as SNHLY and CDR2 as FYNNEI. CDR3: CASSYTDTQYF. CDR3 sequence (DNA): TGTGCCAGCAGTTACACAGATACGCAGTATTTT.

The chain recombines TRBV30 with TRBJ1-1; TRBD1 matches at 8 bases. This CDR3 spans 13 amino acids. Germline-derived CDR1 and CDR2 are GTSNPN and SVGIG (reference sequence). The V gene end was trimmed by 4 bases and the J gene end by 5 bases; junction bases not matched to a gene: 6. CDR3 sequence reads: CAWTRTGPTEAFF. In DNA, the CDR3 is TGTGCCTGGACGCGGACAGGGCCTACTGAAGCTTTCTTT.

The V gene is TRBV6-5, the J gene TRBJ1-2; 8 nucleotides match TRBD1. Germline V gene sequence: CDR1 MNHEY, CDR2 SVGAGI. Losses at the gene ends were 2 bases for V and 8 bases for J; bases not matched to a gene: 13. This CDR3 is built from 16 residues. The CDR3: CASSYAPPNRGWGYTF. CDR3 DNA: TGTGCCAGCAGTTACGCTCCCCCGAACAGGGGGTGGGGCTACACCTTC.